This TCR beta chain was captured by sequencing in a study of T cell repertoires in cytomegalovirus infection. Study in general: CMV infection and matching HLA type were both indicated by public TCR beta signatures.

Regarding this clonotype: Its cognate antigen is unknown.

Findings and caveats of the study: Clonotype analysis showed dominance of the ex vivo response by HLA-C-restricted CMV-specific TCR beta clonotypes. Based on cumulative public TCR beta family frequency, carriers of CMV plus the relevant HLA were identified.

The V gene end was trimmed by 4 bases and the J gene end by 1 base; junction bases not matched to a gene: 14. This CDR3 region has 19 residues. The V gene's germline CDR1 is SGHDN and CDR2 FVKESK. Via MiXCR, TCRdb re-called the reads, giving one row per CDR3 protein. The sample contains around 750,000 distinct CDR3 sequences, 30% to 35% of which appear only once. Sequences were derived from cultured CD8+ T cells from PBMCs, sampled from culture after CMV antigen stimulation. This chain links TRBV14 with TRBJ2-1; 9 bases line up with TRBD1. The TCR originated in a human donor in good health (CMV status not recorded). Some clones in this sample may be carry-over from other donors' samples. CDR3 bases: TGTGCCAGCAGCCCGACCGGGACAGGGAGTTTGAATTCCTACAATGAGCAGTTCTTC. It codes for CASSPTGTGSLNSYNEQFF.